The rows below give T cell receptor beta chains drawn from one sample of a study of blood T cell repertoires in COVID-19. Data came from immunoSEQ multiplex PCR; TCRdb stores just in-frame clones and leaves some out. The table lists some 320,000 clones, roughly 86% of them singletons. The sequencing input was peripheral blood. The receptors originated from a woman aged 45-59 years who had recovered from COVID-19. The CDR3 runs from the conserved cysteine through the conserved F or W. The D gene is left open where the match is weak. Clone size is stated in some rows and not others, as once, few, many or a class when expanded.

NA	TRBV6-5	TRBJ1-2	TRBD1	CASRGGTGRGYTF	TGTGCCAGCAGGGGAGGGACAGGGCGCGGCTACACCTTC
NA	TRBV7-6	TRBJ1-1	NA	CASSSSPQMNTEAFF	TGTGCCAGCAGCTCCAGTCCCCAAATGAACACTGAAGCTTTCTTT
NA	TRBV6-6	TRBJ1-6	NA	CASIKEGGISPLHF	TGTGCCAGCATTAAGGAAGGGGGAATTTCACCCCTCCACTTT
NA	TRBV7-2	TRBJ2-3	NA	CASSPFGDTQYF	TGTGCCAGCAGTCCATTCGGAGATACGCAGTATTTT
NA	TRBV9	TRBJ1-1	NA	CASSKQVNTEAFF	TGTGCCAGCAGCAAACAAGTGAACACTGAAGCTTTCTTT
NA	TRBV15	TRBJ1-1	NA	CATSRDRARGKAFF	TGTGCCACCAGCAGAGATCGGGCCAGGGGAAAGGCTTTCTTT
NA	TRBV24-1	TRBJ2-2	TRBD1	CATEGGQGATGELFF	TGTGCCACCGAGGGTGGACAGGGGGCGACCGGGGAGCTGTTTTTT
NA	TRBV5-1	TRBJ2-2	NA	CASSSQGPGELFF	TGCGCCAGCAGTTCTCAGGGTCCCGGGGAGCTGTTTTTT
NA	TRBV7-2	TRBJ1-2	TRBD1	CASSAGGQGVLKNGYTF	TGTGCCAGCAGCGCTGGGGGACAGGGGGTTCTGAAAAATGGCTACACCTTC
once	TRBV19	TRBJ2-1	TRBD1	CARDREWNEQFF	TGTGCCAGAGACAGGGAGTGGAATGAGCAGTTCTTC
NA	TRBV11-2	TRBJ1-1	NA	CASSLGGNTEAFF	TGTGCCAGCAGCTTAGGAGGGAACACTGAAGCTTTCTTT
NA	TRBV19	TRBJ1-5	NA	CASSLETVSSNQPQHF	TGTGCCAGTAGCCTTGAGACAGTTTCGAGCAATCAGCCCCAGCATTTT
NA	TRBV30	TRBJ2-2	NA	CAWSLTGELFF	TGTGCCTGGAGCTTGACCGGGGAGCTGTTTTTT
once	TRBV2	TRBJ2-3	TRBD2	CASAGVERDTQYF	TGTGCCAGCGCGGGGGTGGAGAGAGATACGCAGTATTTT
NA	TRBV11-2	TRBJ2-7	NA	CASSRSSNRRLGYEQYF	TGTGCCAGCAGCCGGAGTAGTAACAGGCGTTTGGGCTACGAGCAGTACTTC
once	TRBV10-3	TRBJ1-6	TRBD1	CAIQTGGNSPLHF	TGTGCCATCCAGACAGGGGGGAATTCACCCCTCCACTTT
NA	TRBV7-9	TRBJ1-2	TRBD1	CASSLAPSRQGTYGIGYTF	TGTGCCAGCAGCTTAGCCCCATCGAGACAGGGAACTTATGGGATTGGCTACACCTTC
NA	TRBV30	TRBJ1-1	NA	CAWSVLSAEAFF	TGTGCCTGGAGTGTACTTAGCGCTGAAGCTTTCTTT
NA	TRBV5-1	TRBJ2-2	NA	CATQAGNTGELFF	TGCGCCACCCAGGCGGGGAACACCGGGGAGCTGTTTTTT
NA	TRBV6-5	TRBJ2-7	TRBD1	CASSWGQGNGEQYF	TGTGCCAGCAGCTGGGGACAGGGGAATGGCGAGCAGTACTTC
once	TRBV9	TRBJ1-1	NA	CASSVVQATEAFF	TGTGCCAGCAGCGTAGTTCAGGCAACGGAAGCTTTCTTT
NA	TRBV5-1	TRBJ2-3	TRBD1	CASSSRQGTDTQYF	TGCGCCAGCAGCTCCAGACAGGGGACAGATACGCAGTATTTT
NA	TRBV19	TRBJ2-2	TRBD2	CASSLGLAATGELFF	TGTGCCAGTAGCTTGGGACTAGCGGCCACCGGGGAGCTGTTTTTT